In its sample, the clone carrying this TCR beta chain was seen a few times. Its antigen is currently unknown. Time point meaning: sample taken at primary tumor resection. Sequencing covered unsorted whole RNA taken from tumor, nontumor lung or frozen PBMC. This entry belongs to a study of spatial heterogeneity in lung cancer. Trimming left V 1 base short and J 5 bases short, with 17 bases between. CDR1 and CDR2 from the germline V gene are LNHNV and YYDKDF (reference sequence). The CDR3 consists of 17 residues. TCRdb processed the 5' RACE reads anew with MiXCR; each CDR3 protein has one entry. The data show some 70,000 distinct CDR3 sequences, 13% seen once. Overall study findings and caveats: Tumor TCRs that were ubiquitous and expanded showed up in blood more at resection than follow-up.

Here the sequenced sample was PBMCs, taken at surgery. The rearrangement uses TRBV15 and TRBJ1-4, with D unresolved. This receptor was taken from a male donor with early-stage non-small cell lung cancer. CDR3 sequence (DNA): TGTGCCACCAGCAGAGGCCTGGAAGGCAGGTTGAATGAAAAACTGTTTTTT. Translating it yields CATSRGLEGRLNEKLFF.